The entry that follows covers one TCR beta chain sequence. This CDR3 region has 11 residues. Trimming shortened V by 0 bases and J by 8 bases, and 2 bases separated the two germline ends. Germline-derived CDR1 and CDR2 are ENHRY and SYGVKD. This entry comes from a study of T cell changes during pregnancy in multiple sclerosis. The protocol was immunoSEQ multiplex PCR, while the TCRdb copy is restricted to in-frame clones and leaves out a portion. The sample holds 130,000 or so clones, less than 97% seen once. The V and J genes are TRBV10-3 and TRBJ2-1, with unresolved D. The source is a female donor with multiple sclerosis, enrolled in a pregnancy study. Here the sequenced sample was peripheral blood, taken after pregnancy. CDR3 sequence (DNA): TGTGCCATCAGTGAGTCCTATGAGCAGTTCTTC. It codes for CAISESYEQFF.